A single sample gave rise to the 18 T cell receptor beta chains below, sequenced in a study of blood T cells in healthy people across ages. A sample-barcoded 5' primer and a J-beta primer mix were used in a second PCR of about 7 to 11 cycles. TCRdb fed the 5' RACE reads into MiXCR, producing one record per CDR3 protein. The data show approximately 690,000 distinct CDR3 sequences, 58% seen once. Input material: blood. These receptors all come from a man aged 55 to 70 in good health.

The rearrangement joins TRBV7-9 to TRBJ2-7, with unresolved D. The CDR3 sequence is 13 residues long. Germline V gene lookup returns CDR1 SEHNR and CDR2 FQNEAQ (reference sequence). The germline V and J ends were trimmed by 1 base and 7 bases, with 11 bases remaining between them. The CDR3 reads CASSLGSAPEQYF. The CDR3 coding sequence is TGTGCCAGCAGCTTAGGGTCCGCTCCAGAGCAGTACTTC. Full variable domain (missing parts from reference TRBV7-9 and TRBJ2-7): DTGVSQNPRHKITKRGQNVTFRCDPISEHNRLYWYRQTLGQGPEFLTYFQNEAQLEKSRLLSDRFSAERPKGSFSTLEIQRTEQGDSAMYLCASSLGSAPEQYFGPGTRLTVT.

This clonotype turned up a few times. It may be a read error: a sequence one base away is much more abundant. The V gene is TRBV4-2, the J gene TRBJ2-5; 9 nucleotides match TRBD2. This CDR3 is built from 13 residues. V lost 0 bases, J lost 11 bases, and 4 bases stayed unmatched. Germline assignment: CDR1 LGHNA and CDR2 YNFKEQ. The CDR3 loop reads CASSQDSGGEQYF. The CDR3, as DNA: TGTGCCAGCAGCCAAGATAGCGGGGGAGAGCAGTACTTC.

The V call is TRBV29-1, the J call TRBJ2-7, with no clear D. Trimming took 3 bases from V and 2 from J, leaving 8 bases between them. This CDR3 region has 12 residues. Germline V gene data show CDR1 as SQVTM and CDR2 as ANQGSEA. The CDR3 nucleotides read TGCAGCGTTGAGTCTGCCACCTACGAGCAGTACTTC. This sequence encodes CSVESATYEQYF.

The chain links TRBV20-1 to TRBJ1-4, with D unclear. Germline V gives CDR1 DFQATT, CDR2 SNEGSKA (reference sequence). Trimming took 7 bases from V and 3 from J, leaving 12 bases between them. The CDR3 contains 13 residues. The CDR3 is CSVPTQPNEKLFF. CDR3 bases: TGCAGTGTCCCGACACAACCTAATGAAAAACTGTTTTTT.

The chain links TRBV6-5 to TRBJ1-4; D is ambiguous. The V end lost 8 bases, the J end lost 3 bases, and 19 bases lay between the germline ends. The CDR3 extends over 16 amino acids. Germline V gives CDR1 MNHEY, CDR2 SVGAGI. CDR3 DNA: TGTGCCAGCTCCTTAAGTGGAGTGGGGTCTAATGAAAAACTGTTTTTT. This encodes CASSLSGVGSNEKLFF.

In this sample, this clonotype turned up many times. The rearrangement joins TRBV5-1 to TRBJ1-6; 9 bases match TRBD1. The germline CDR1 and CDR2 sequences are SGHRS and YFSETQ. V shed 3 bases and J 8 bases; nucleotides not matched to a gene: 3. The CDR3 has 14 amino acids. The CDR3 sequence is CASSYDRGDSPLHF. The CDR3 nucleotides read TGCGCCAGCAGCTACGACAGGGGGGATTCACCCCTCCACTTT.

This clonotype counts as medium-sized. The chain uses TRBV7-2 and TRBJ2-7; the D is unclear. The CDR3 extends over 12 amino acids. V was shortened by 4 bases and J by 3 bases, with 7 bases between the two germline ends. Germline loops: CDR1 SGHTA, CDR2 FQGNSA. The CDR3 nucleotides read TGTGCCAGCAGCTCCACTTACTACGAGCAGTACTTC. It yields the protein CASSSTYYEQYF.

J is TRBJ2-5 and V is TRBV20-1, with 10 bases aligning to TRBD2. Losses at the gene ends were 0 bases for V and 5 bases for J; bases not matched to a gene: 6. In germline, CDR1 is DFQATT, CDR2 SNEGSKA (reference sequence). CDR3 length equals 15 residues. The CDR3 nucleotides read TGCAGTGCTAGAGAGAGCGGGGGGGCCTGGGAGACCCAGTACTTC. Protein: CSARESGGAWETQYF.

The chain uses TRBV9 and TRBJ2-3; D perhaps matches TRBD2 (5 bases). The CDR3 runs 14 residues. Deletions cut 3 bases from V and 4 bases from J, with 12 bases between. Germline V gene data show CDR1 as SGDLS and CDR2 as YYNGEE. CDR3 coding DNA: TGTGCCAGCAGCGGAGGACTGGAGGCAGATACGCAGTATTTT. Its protein product is CASSGGLEADTQYF.

The rearrangement links TRBV29-1 to TRBJ2-7, with no clear D. The DNA end favors TRBJ2-4, so the J call may be wrong. Looked up from germline, CDR1 is SQVTM and CDR2 is ANQGSEA. This CDR3 has 14 amino acids. The DNA of the CDR3 is TGCAGCGTTGAAGATCCGTCGCGGACGAACATTCAGTACTTC. It specifies CSVEDPSRTNIQYF.

The V gene is TRBV4-1, the J gene TRBJ1-5; D is possibly TRBD1 (6 bases). The V gene's germline CDR1 is MGHRA and CDR2 YSYEKL. V was clipped by 4 bases and J by 4 bases, with 14 bases between them. This CDR3 region has 15 residues. The CDR3 DNA sequence: TGCGCCAGCAGCCGTTCGGTCAGGGGAAATCAGCCCCAGCATTTT. This sequence encodes CASSRSVRGNQPQHF.

The chain combines TRBV20-1 with TRBJ1-2; 9 bases line up with TRBD1. This CDR3 contains 14 residues. With V trimmed by 5 bases and J by 1 base, 5 bases remained unmatched. In germline, CDR1 is DFQATT, CDR2 SNEGSKA (reference sequence). CDR3 coding DNA: TGCAGTGCTGATACAGGGGGCGATAACTATGGCTACACCTTC. Translating gives CSADTGGDNYGYTF.

V is TRBV20-1 and J is TRBJ1-4, with D possibly TRBD1 on 6 matching bases. The CDR3 loop spans 13 amino acids. The germline V gene encodes CDR1 DFQATT and CDR2 SNEGSKA (reference sequence). In nucleotides, the CDR3 is TGCAGCGTATCAGGGGAGACTAATGAAAAACTGTTTTTT. It specifies CSVSGETNEKLFF.

This clonotype was observed once. The chain combines TRBV11-1 with TRBJ2-7, with TRBD1 matching over 7 bases. The better agreement between TRBJ2-5 and the DNA end casts doubt on the J call. This CDR3 contains 17 residues. Germline-derived CDR1 and CDR2 are SGHAT and FQDESV (reference sequence). The CDR3 sequence: CASSWGPGQPIQETQYF. The CDR3, as DNA: TGTGCCAGCAGTTGGGGACCGGGACAGCCGATCCAAGAGACCCAGTACTTC.

This chain links TRBV5-1 with TRBJ2-7; no firm D call. Trimming removed 2 bases from V and 7 bases from J, with 16 bases in between. In germline, CDR1 is SGHRS, CDR2 YFSETQ. The length of the CDR3 is 14 residues. CDR3 sequence reads: CASSLVGTYNEQYF. CDR3 nucleotide sequence: TGCGCCAGCAGCTTAGTAGGCACCTACAATGAGCAGTACTTC.

V gene TRBV29-1 combines with J gene TRBJ2-7; D perhaps matches TRBD2 (6 bases). Matching the DNA end better, TRBJ2-5 makes the J call doubtful. Germline CDR1 is SQVTM and CDR2 is ANQGSEA. The CDR3 is 13 residues long. The CDR3 sequence is CSVCLQGGETQYF. The CDR3 coding sequence is TGCAGCGTCTGCCTGCAGGGAGGAGAGACCCAGTACTTC.

In this sample, this clonotype turned up a few times. V is TRBV20-1 and J is TRBJ2-4; D is tentatively TRBD1 or TRBD2 (6 bases each). Per the germline V gene, CDR1 is DFQATT and CDR2 is SNEGSKA (reference sequence). The length of the CDR3 is 12 residues. Trimming stripped 5 bases from V and 9 bases from J, with 14 bases between. The chain's CDR3 is CSAYRVGGIQYF. For the CDR3, the DNA is TGCAGTGCTTACAGGGTGGGGGGCATTCAGTACTTC.

This clonotype was counted only a few times. Here the CDR3 reads CASSREGQEAFF. CDR3 nucleotide sequence: TGTGCCAGCAGCCGAGAGGGACAGGAAGCTTTCTTT. V is TRBV12-3 or TRBV12-4 and J is TRBJ1-1; 7 bases agree with TRBD1. This CDR3 has 12 amino acids. With 6 bases clipped from V and 8 bases from J, the junction kept 6 bases outside the gene matches.